This T cell receptor (beta chain) was identified during a study of long-term antiretroviral therapy in people with HIV. Broader study findings: Repertoire composition at all time points was dominated by clones that had expanded before ART.

This CDR3 region has 13 residues. Germline V gives CDR1 SQVTM, CDR2 ANQGSEA. V was shortened by 6 bases and J by 6 bases, with 17 bases between the two germline ends. About this clone itself: Its specificity is unknown.

A v3.0 immunoSEQ assay was performed at survey level. Some clones are missing from TCRdb's copy, which holds only in-frame ones; the method was immunoSEQ multiplex PCR. Here the sample spans about 24,000 clones, 70% to 80% being singletons. The TCR comes from a woman in her 40s with HIV. This chain uses TRBV29-1 with TRBJ1-1; D call uncertain. The sample here was unsorted PBMCs, taken 1.2 years after starting antiretroviral therapy. DNA for the CDR3: TGCAGCGTCCTGGACCCAGGAGGTGCTGAAGCTTTCTTT. This gives the protein CSVLDPGGAEAFF.